This record concerns one T cell receptor beta chain sequence. Its antigen remains undetermined. The record has no base qualities; no much larger clone is one base away. Participants in the prospective study were enrolled through a virtual design, were aged about 18 to 89 years, and lived in 24 United States geographic areas. In the prospective study, participants were assigned to cohorts based on the clinical history participants reported in a screening survey and a study questionnaire. Exposed participants had been in contact, within 2 weeks of entering the study, with a person who had a PCR-confirmed or clinician-diagnosed case of COVID-19. In the prospective study, mobile phlebotomists collected whole blood, serum and a nasopharyngeal or oropharyngeal swab from each participant. Participants in the prospective study had the option to provide additional blood draws and questionnaires over a roughly two-month period. Before DNA extraction, blood samples from the prospective study were shipped at room temperature or frozen.

This record belongs to a study of blood T cell repertoires in COVID-19 (dated by TCRdb to between 2020 and 2021). In the study overall: Samples covering the acute and convalescent phases of COVID-19 were provided by collaborators in the United States, Italy and Spain. Deeply sampled blood TCRbeta repertoires from subjects exposed to, actively infected with, or recovered from COVID-19 were included in the dataset. The samples were drawn from the first 160 participants of the ongoing ImmuneRACE study and from 1,254 subjects provided by 6 global collaborators. The repertoires were made available in a free public database intended to serve as a resource for research on the immune response to SARS-CoV-2. HLA class I and class II types, where available, came from metadata supplied by the sample provider rather than from assay-based typing. The prospective study material was composed of cDNA or gDNA derived from T cells, B-cell-depleted T cells, or PBMCs. Nearly every sample came with metadata listing a de-identified subject ID, COVID-19 status, age in years and sex. Results the study describes overall, beyond this receptor: Clinical and demographic metadata were provided uncurated, with the amount varying by source and participant.

At the junction V is shortened by 5 bases and J by 6 bases; bases outside the gene matches: 6. The CDR3 runs 14 amino acids, cysteine and phenylalanine included. Solely the CDR3 DNA is kept, with 42 bases framed from the first base. CDR1 SGHRS and CDR2 YFSETQ are derived from the germline V gene. TCRbeta CDR3 regions were amplified from genomic DNA using the immunoSEQ Assay, a bias-controlled multiplex PCR. The source study handled its data this way. Nucleated cell counts per sample were estimated from amplification of reference gene primers within the assay. To quantify the absolute abundance of each unique TCRbeta CDR3 rearrangement, sequence reads were collapsed and filtered. For each sample, productive Simpson clonality was calculated by taking the square root of Simpson's diversity index across productive rearrangements. TCRdb stores this immuneACCESS table with in-frame sequences only. Part of the clones is absent; in the studies checked, under half of the shortfall reflects unresolved V genes, and no reason is known for the rest. That table is the source of V, J and clone size, and D and trimming were worked out from the DNA. In this sample the table shows about 260,000 clones, over 80% of which occur a single time. The ten most abundant clones make up less than 0.9% of the sample.

The sample taken for sequencing was PBMCs or T cells enriched from blood (not recorded which). The sequence came from a middle-aged man who had been exposed to COVID-19. The chain is made from TRBV5-1 and TRBJ2-2; TRBD1 lines up with 8 middle nucleotides. This receptor carries the CDR3 CASRDRVDPGELFF. The nucleotide sequence is given as TGCGCCAGCAGGGACAGGGTTGATCCCGGGGAGCTGTTTTTT.